The clone carrying this T cell receptor (beta chain) showed up just a few times. The target antigen is unknown. This sample was taken from a study of T cell repertoires in cytomegalovirus infection. TCRdb re-called the reads through MiXCR, storing one row per CDR3 protein. The sample holds under 450,000 distinct CDR3 sequences, roughly 34% seen once. Between the trimmed V and J ends, which lost 7 bases and 0 bases, there was a span of 10 bases. Germline loops: CDR1 LGHNT, CDR2 FRNRAP. This CDR3 has 14 amino acids. The rearrangement uses TRBV12-5 and TRBJ2-1; no reliable D call. This clonotype was sampled from a human donor in good health (CMV status not recorded). Some clones in this sample may be carry-over from other donors' samples. The sequencing used cultured PBMCs, collected from culture after CMV antigen stimulation. DNA of the CDR3: TGTGCTAGTGCGTCGATGAGCTCCTACAATGAGCAGTTCTTC. Translated: CASASMSSYNEQFF.